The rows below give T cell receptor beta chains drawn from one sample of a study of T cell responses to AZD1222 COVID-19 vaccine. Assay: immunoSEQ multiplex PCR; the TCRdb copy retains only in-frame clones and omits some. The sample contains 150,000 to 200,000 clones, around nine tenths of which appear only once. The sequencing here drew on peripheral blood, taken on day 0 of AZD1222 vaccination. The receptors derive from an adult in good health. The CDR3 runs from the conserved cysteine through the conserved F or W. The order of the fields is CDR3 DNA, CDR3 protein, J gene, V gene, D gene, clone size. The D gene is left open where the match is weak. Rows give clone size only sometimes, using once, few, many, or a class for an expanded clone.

CDR3 DNA: TGTGCCAGCAGCCCCCGGGGGGTGAGCTCTGGAAACACCATATATTTT
CDR3 protein: CASSPRGVSSGNTIYF
J gene: TRBJ1-3
V gene: TRBV3-1/TRBV3-2
D gene: .
clone size: .

CDR3 DNA: TGTGCCAGCAGGCAGTACTCTGGAAACACCATATATTTT
CDR3 protein: CASRQYSGNTIYF
J gene: TRBJ1-3
V gene: TRBV4-2
D gene: .
clone size: .

CDR3 DNA: TGCGCCAGCAGCCAAGATAAGACAGGGTGGGGTTCACCCCTCCACTTT
CDR3 protein: CASSQDKTGWGSPLHF
J gene: TRBJ1-6
V gene: TRBV4-1
D gene: TRBD1
clone size: .

CDR3 DNA: TGCAGTGCTAGCCCCGCCACTGAAGCTTTCTTT
CDR3 protein: CSASPATEAFF
J gene: TRBJ1-1
V gene: TRBV20-1
D gene: .
clone size: .

CDR3 DNA: TGTGCCAGTACCGGACAGCCGAACACTGAAGCTTTCTTT
CDR3 protein: CASTGQPNTEAFF
J gene: TRBJ1-1
V gene: TRBV19
D gene: .
clone size: .

CDR3 DNA: TGTGCCAGCAGCCCAAAGGGGAACACTGAAGCTTTCTTT
CDR3 protein: CASSPKGNTEAFF
J gene: TRBJ1-1
V gene: TRBV6-5
D gene: .
clone size: .

CDR3 DNA: TGTGCCGGCGGGAGAGGCGGCGATGAGCAGTTCTTC
CDR3 protein: CAGGRGGDEQFF
J gene: TRBJ2-1
V gene: TRBV30
D gene: TRBD2
clone size: .

CDR3 DNA: TGTGCCAGCAGCCAAGACGGGACTAGCTATGACGAGCAGTACTTC
CDR3 protein: CASSQDGTSYDEQYF
J gene: TRBJ2-7
V gene: TRBV4-2
D gene: TRBD2
clone size: .

CDR3 DNA: TGTGCCAGCAAGAGGAAATTGAACACTGAAGCTTTCTTT
CDR3 protein: CASKRKLNTEAFF
J gene: TRBJ1-1
V gene: TRBV27
D gene: .
clone size: .

CDR3 DNA: TGTGCCAGCGACCCACCTAGCGGGATAAAGGCATGGGGGGCCCTTCCGCAGTATTTT
CDR3 protein: CASDPPSGIKAWGALPQYF
J gene: TRBJ2-3
V gene: TRBV3-1/TRBV3-2
D gene: TRBD2
clone size: .

CDR3 DNA: TGTGCCAGCTCACCACTTGAGACAATGAACACTGAAGCTTTCTTT
CDR3 protein: CASSPLETMNTEAFF
J gene: TRBJ1-1
V gene: TRBV18
D gene: .
clone size: once

CDR3 DNA: TGCGCCAGCAGCTTGGGACCGGCAGGGGCTACCACAGATACGCAGTATTTT
CDR3 protein: CASSLGPAGATTDTQYF
J gene: TRBJ2-3
V gene: TRBV5-1
D gene: .
clone size: once

CDR3 DNA: TGCGCCAGCAGCCAAGGCCTCGGACAGATCGCTGAAGCTTTCTTT
CDR3 protein: CASSQGLGQIAEAFF
J gene: TRBJ1-1
V gene: TRBV4-1
D gene: .
clone size: .

CDR3 DNA: TGTGCCAGCAGCCTTGGGACACCTGTTAATGAAAAACTGTTTTTT
CDR3 protein: CASSLGTPVNEKLFF
J gene: TRBJ1-4
V gene: TRBV3-1/TRBV3-2
D gene: .
clone size: .

CDR3 DNA: TGTGCCATCAGTGTTAAAGGGGACTTCTCGGCCGGGGAGCTGTTTTTT
CDR3 protein: CAISVKGDFSAGELFF
J gene: TRBJ2-2
V gene: TRBV10-3
D gene: .
clone size: .

CDR3 DNA: TGTGCCAGCAGTGACCCCGGGACAGGGCGAACCGGGGAGCTGTTTTTT
CDR3 protein: CASSDPGTGRTGELFF
J gene: TRBJ2-2
V gene: TRBV6-1
D gene: TRBD1
clone size: .

CDR3 DNA: TGTGCCAGCAGTCCACTCACAGGGTCCGAGCAGTACTTC
CDR3 protein: CASSPLTGSEQYF
J gene: TRBJ2-7
V gene: TRBV27
D gene: .
clone size: .

CDR3 DNA: TGTGCCAGCAGCGCCGGGACTAGCCATTTCAATGAGCAGTTCTTC
CDR3 protein: CASSAGTSHFNEQFF
J gene: TRBJ2-1
V gene: TRBV5-8
D gene: TRBD2
clone size: .

CDR3 DNA: TGCGCCAGCAGCCAAGCCTACGAGGGTAAAGGGTTCTTC
CDR3 protein: CASSQAYEGKGFF
J gene: TRBJ2-1
V gene: TRBV4-1
D gene: .
clone size: .

CDR3 DNA: TGTGCCAGTAGTTCCACCGACGGCGTAGGGGGGCCCCAGCATTTT
CDR3 protein: CASSSTDGVGGPQHF
J gene: TRBJ1-5
V gene: TRBV19
D gene: .
clone size: .

CDR3 DNA: TGTGCCAGCAGCTTAGAACCTAGCGGGAGTCTAACGCAGTATTTT
CDR3 protein: CASSLEPSGSLTQYF
J gene: TRBJ2-3
V gene: TRBV5-4
D gene: TRBD2
clone size: .

CDR3 DNA: TGTGCCAGTCGGACGGCGAACACTGAAGCTTTCTTT
CDR3 protein: CASRTANTEAFF
J gene: TRBJ1-1
V gene: TRBV25-1
D gene: .
clone size: .

CDR3 DNA: TGCGCCAGCAGCTTGGGACAGAATAATTCACCCCTCCACTTT
CDR3 protein: CASSLGQNNSPLHF
J gene: TRBJ1-6
V gene: TRBV5-1
D gene: .
clone size: .

CDR3 DNA: TGTGCCAGCAGCGTAGGGACTAGGGATACGCAGTATTTT
CDR3 protein: CASSVGTRDTQYF
J gene: TRBJ2-3
V gene: TRBV9
D gene: TRBD2
clone size: .

CDR3 DNA: TGTGCCAGCAGCTTGGAACCGGGACTAGCGGTCTCCTACAATGAGCAGTTCTTC
CDR3 protein: CASSLEPGLAVSYNEQFF
J gene: TRBJ2-1
V gene: TRBV13
D gene: TRBD2
clone size: .

CDR3 DNA: TGTGCCAGCAGCCCCCGGACAGACAATGAGCAGTTCTTC
CDR3 protein: CASSPRTDNEQFF
J gene: TRBJ2-1
V gene: TRBV7-9
D gene: .
clone size: .

CDR3 DNA: TGTGCCAGCAGCTTAGTACAGCTTATGAACACTGAAGCTTTCTTT
CDR3 protein: CASSLVQLMNTEAFF
J gene: TRBJ1-1
V gene: TRBV11-2
D gene: .
clone size: .

CDR3 DNA: TGCAGTGCCAGTATCGGACTGTCTAATGAAAAACTGTTTTTT
CDR3 protein: CSASIGLSNEKLFF
J gene: TRBJ1-4
V gene: TRBV20-1
D gene: .
clone size: once

CDR3 DNA: TGTGCCAGCAGTACCGACAGGGGGCCTACCGGGGAGCTGTTTTTT
CDR3 protein: CASSTDRGPTGELFF
J gene: TRBJ2-2
V gene: TRBV6-4
D gene: TRBD1
clone size: .

CDR3 DNA: TGTGCCAGCAGTCCAGGGGCTGGTGGCTACACCTTC
CDR3 protein: CASSPGAGGYTF
J gene: TRBJ1-2
V gene: TRBV6-5
D gene: .
clone size: .

CDR3 DNA: TGTGCCGGCGCGGGGTTCACTGAAGCTTTCTTT
CDR3 protein: CAGAGFTEAFF
J gene: TRBJ1-1
V gene: TRBV2
D gene: .
clone size: .

CDR3 DNA: TGCAGCGTTGGAACAGGAGGCAATTCACCCCTCCACTTT
CDR3 protein: CSVGTGGNSPLHF
J gene: TRBJ1-6
V gene: TRBV29-1
D gene: .
clone size: .

CDR3 DNA: TGCGCCAGCAGCTTGGGACAGGGTCCTAATGAAAAACTGTTTTTT
CDR3 protein: CASSLGQGPNEKLFF
J gene: TRBJ1-4
V gene: TRBV5-1
D gene: TRBD1
clone size: .

CDR3 DNA: TGTGCCAGCAGTCCACTCGGCGGGGGGAACACCGGGGAGCTGTTTTTT
CDR3 protein: CASSPLGGGNTGELFF
J gene: TRBJ2-2
V gene: TRBV25-1
D gene: TRBD2
clone size: once

CDR3 DNA: TGTGCCAGCACCGCCCGGCCGGGAAAGACTAGCGGGAGGCCAACCCTTCTAAAGTATGAGCAGTTCTTC
CDR3 protein: CASTARPGKTSGRPTLLKYEQFF
J gene: TRBJ2-1
V gene: TRBV2
D gene: TRBD2
clone size: .

CDR3 DNA: TGTGCCAGCGGAGGAGGGGGGTTAGGAAACTCTGGGGCCAACGTCCTGACTTTC
CDR3 protein: CASGGGGLGNSGANVLTF
J gene: TRBJ2-6
V gene: TRBV9
D gene: .
clone size: .

CDR3 DNA: TGTGCCAGCAGCCGTCAGGTTAGCAATCAGCCCCAGCATTTT
CDR3 protein: CASSRQVSNQPQHF
J gene: TRBJ1-5
V gene: TRBV14
D gene: .
clone size: .